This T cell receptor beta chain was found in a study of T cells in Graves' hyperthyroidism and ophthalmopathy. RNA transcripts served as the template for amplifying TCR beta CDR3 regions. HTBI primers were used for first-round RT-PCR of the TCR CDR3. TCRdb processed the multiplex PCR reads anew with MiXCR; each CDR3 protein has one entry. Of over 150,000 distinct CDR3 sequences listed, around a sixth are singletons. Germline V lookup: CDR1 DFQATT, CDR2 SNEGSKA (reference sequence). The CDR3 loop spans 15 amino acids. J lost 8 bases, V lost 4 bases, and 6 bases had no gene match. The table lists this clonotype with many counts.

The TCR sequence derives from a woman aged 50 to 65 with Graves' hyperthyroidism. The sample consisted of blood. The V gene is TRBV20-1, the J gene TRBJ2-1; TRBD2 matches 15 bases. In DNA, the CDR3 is TGCAGTGCTACCGGGACTAGCGGGAGGATCGATGAGCAGTTCTTC. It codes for CSATGTSGRIDEQFF.